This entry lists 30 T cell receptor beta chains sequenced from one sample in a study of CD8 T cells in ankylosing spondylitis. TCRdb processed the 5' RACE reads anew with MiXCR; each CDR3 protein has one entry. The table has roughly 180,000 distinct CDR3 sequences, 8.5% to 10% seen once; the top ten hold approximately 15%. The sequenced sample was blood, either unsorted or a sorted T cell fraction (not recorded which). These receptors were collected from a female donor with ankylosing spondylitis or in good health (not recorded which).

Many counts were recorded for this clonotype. CDR3 bases: TGTGCCAGCAGTTTCGGTACTAGCGGGAGGAATAGGGATGAGCAGTTCTTC. Its translation: CASSFGTSGRNRDEQFF. This chain links TRBV12-3 or TRBV12-4 with TRBJ2-1; the match to TRBD2 covers 12 bases. CDR3 length equals 17 residues. V trimming: 3 bases; J trimming: 8 bases; junction bases outside the gene matches: 11.

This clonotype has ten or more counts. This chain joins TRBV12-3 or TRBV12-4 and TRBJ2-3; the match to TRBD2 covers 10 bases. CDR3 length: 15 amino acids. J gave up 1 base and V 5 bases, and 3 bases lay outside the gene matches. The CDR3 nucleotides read TGTGCCAGCAGTACCGGGACTAGCGGCACAGATACGCAGTATTTT. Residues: CASSTGTSGTDTQYF.

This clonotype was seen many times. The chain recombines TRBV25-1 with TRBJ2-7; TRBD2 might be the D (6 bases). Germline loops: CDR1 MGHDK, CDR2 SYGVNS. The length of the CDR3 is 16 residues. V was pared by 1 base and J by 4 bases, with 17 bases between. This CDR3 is CASSEWDSRGLYEQYF. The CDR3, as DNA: TGTGCCAGCAGTGAATGGGATAGCCGGGGACTTTACGAGCAGTACTTC.

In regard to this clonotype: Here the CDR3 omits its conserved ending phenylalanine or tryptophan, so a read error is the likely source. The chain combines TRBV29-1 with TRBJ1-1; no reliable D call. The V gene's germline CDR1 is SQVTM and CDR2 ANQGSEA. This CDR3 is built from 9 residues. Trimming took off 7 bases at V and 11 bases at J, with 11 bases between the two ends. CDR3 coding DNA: TGCAGCGGTGATCCTGGTGCTTTCTTA. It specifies CSGDPGAFL.

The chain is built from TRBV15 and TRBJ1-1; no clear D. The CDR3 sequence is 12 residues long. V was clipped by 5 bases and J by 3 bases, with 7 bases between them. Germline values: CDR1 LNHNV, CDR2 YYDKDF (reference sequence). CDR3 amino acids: CATSAPHTEAFF. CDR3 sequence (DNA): TGTGCCACCAGCGCTCCCCACACTGAAGCTTTCTTT.

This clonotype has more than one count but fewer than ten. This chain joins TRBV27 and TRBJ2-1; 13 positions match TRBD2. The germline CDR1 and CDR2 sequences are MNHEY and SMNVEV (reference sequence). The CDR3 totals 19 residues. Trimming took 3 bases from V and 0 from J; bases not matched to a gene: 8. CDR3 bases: TGTGCCAGCAGTTTTCTCGGGACTAGCGGGAACCGCTCCTACAATGAGCAGTTCTTC. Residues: CASSFLGTSGNRSYNEQFF.

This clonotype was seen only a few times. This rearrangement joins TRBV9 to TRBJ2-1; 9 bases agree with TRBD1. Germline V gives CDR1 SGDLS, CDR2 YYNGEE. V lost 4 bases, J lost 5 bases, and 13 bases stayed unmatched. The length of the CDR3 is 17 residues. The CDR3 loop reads CASSSSPATGGDNEQFF. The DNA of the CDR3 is TGTGCCAGCAGCTCCTCCCCCGCGACAGGGGGAGACAATGAGCAGTTCTTC. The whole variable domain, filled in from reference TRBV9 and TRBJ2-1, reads DSGVTQTPKHLITATGQRVTLRCSPRSGDLSVYWYQQSLDQGLQFLIQYYNGEERAKGNILERFSAQQFPDLHSELNLSSLELGDSALYFCASSSSPATGGDNEQFFGPGTRLTVL.

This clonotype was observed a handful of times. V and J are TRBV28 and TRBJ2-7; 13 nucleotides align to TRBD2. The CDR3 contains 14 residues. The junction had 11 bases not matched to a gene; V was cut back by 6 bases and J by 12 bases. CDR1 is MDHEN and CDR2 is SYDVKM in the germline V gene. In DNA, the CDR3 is TGTGCCAGCAGCGACCTCGGACTAGCGGGAGAGAGGTACTTC. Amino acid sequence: CASSDLGLAGERYF.

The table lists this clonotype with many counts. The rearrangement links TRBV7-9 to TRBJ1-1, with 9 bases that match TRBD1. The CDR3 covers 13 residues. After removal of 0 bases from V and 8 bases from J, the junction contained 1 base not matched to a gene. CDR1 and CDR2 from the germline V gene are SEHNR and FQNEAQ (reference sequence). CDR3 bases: TGTGCCAGCAGCTTAGCAGACAGGGGGGAAGCTTTCTTT. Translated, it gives CASSLADRGEAFF.

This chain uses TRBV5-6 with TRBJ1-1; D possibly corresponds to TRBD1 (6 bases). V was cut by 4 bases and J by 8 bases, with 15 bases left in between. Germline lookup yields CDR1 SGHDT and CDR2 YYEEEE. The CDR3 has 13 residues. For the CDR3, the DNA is TGTGCCAGCAGCCTTCGACAGGTCCCCGAAGCTTTCTTT. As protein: CASSLRQVPEAFF.

CDR3 nucleotides: TGTGCCAGCAGCCTAGCGGGAGTGGAAGATACGCAGTATTTT. Translated, it gives CASSLAGVEDTQYF. The rearrangement joins TRBV14 to TRBJ2-3; 9 bases are a match to TRBD2. This CDR3 contains 14 residues. Unmatched junction bases numbered 4, after V lost 4 bases and J lost 5 bases. The germline gives CDR1 SGHDN, CDR2 FVKESK.

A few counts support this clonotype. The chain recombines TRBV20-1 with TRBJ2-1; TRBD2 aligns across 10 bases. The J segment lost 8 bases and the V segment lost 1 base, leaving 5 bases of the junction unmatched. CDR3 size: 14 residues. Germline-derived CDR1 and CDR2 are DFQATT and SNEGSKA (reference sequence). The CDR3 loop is CSARVAGGPHEQFF. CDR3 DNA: TGCAGTGCTAGAGTAGCGGGAGGCCCTCATGAGCAGTTCTTC.

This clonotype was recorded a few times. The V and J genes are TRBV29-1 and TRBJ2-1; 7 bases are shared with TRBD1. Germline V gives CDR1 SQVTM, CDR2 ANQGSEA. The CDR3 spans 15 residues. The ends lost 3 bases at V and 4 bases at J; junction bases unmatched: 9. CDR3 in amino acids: CSVDSTGYEYNEQFF. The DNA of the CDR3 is TGCAGCGTTGACTCGACAGGGTACGAATACAATGAGCAGTTCTTC.

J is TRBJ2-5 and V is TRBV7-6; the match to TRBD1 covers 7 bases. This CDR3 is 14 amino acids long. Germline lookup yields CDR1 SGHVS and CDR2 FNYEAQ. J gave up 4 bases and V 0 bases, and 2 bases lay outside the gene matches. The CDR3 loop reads CASSLAPGGETQYF. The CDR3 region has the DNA TGTGCCAGCAGCTTAGCGCCAGGGGGAGAGACCCAGTACTTC.

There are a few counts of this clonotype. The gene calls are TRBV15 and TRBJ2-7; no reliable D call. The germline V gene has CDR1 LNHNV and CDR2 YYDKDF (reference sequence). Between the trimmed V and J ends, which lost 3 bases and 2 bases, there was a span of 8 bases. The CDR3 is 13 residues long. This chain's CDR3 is CATSRGRPYEQYF. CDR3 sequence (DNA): TGTGCCACCAGCAGGGGTAGGCCCTACGAGCAGTACTTC.

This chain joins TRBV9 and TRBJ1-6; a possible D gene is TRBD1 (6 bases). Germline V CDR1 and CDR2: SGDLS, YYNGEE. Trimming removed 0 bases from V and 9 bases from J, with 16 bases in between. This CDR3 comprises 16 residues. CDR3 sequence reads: CASSVGDGPRGSPLHF. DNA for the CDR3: TGTGCCAGCAGCGTAGGGGATGGACCCAGGGGTTCACCCCTCCACTTT.

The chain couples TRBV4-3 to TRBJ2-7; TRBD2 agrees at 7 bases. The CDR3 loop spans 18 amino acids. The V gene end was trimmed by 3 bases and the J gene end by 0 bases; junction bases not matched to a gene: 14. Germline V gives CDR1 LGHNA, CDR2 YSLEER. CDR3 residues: CASSQAPSGSGYSYEQYF. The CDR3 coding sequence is TGCGCCAGCAGCCAGGCCCCCAGTGGTAGCGGGTACTCCTACGAGCAGTACTTC.

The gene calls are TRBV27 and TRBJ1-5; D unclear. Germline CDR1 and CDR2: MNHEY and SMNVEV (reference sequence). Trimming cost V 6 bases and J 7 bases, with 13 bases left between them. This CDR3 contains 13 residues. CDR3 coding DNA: TGTGCCAGCAGCCTGCTGACCGGGCAGCCCCAGCATTTT. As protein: CASSLLTGQPQHF.

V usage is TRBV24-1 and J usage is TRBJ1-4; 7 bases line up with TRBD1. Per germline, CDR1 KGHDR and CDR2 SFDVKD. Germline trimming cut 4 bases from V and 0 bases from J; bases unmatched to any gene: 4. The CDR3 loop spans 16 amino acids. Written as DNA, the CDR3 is TGTGCCACCAGTGAGGGGACAGACCCAACTAATGAAAAACTGTTTTTT. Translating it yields CATSEGTDPTNEKLFF.

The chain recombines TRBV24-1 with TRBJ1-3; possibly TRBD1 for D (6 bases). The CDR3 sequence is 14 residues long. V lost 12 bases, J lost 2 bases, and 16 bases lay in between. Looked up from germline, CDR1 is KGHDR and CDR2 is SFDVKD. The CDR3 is CAPSPGAPGNTIYF. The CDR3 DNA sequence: TGTGCCCCGTCCCCGGGGGCCCCTGGAAACACCATATATTTT.

CDR3 sequence: CASTQGGGRGYEQYF. CDR3 DNA: TGTGCCAGCACCCAAGGAGGTGGCAGGGGATACGAGCAGTACTTC. The gene calls are TRBV12-3 or TRBV12-4 and TRBJ2-7; D is possibly TRBD1 (6 bases). The ends were cut back, 7 bases at V and 4 bases at J, with 20 bases in the middle. The CDR3 has 15 residues.

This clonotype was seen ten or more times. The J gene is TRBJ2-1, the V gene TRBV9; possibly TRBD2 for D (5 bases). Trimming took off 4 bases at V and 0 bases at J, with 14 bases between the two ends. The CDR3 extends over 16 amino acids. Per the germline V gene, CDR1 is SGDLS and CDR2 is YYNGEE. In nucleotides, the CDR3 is TGTGCCAGCAGCCCCCGCGAGCGGAGCTCCTACAATGAGCAGTTCTTC. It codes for CASSPRERSSYNEQFF.

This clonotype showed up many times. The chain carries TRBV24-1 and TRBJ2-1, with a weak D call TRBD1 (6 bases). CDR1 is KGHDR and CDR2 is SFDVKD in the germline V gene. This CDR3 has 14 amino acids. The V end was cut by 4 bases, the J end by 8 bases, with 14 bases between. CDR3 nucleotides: TGTGCCACCAGTGACCTAACAGGGCGCGATGAGCAGTTCTTC. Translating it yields CATSDLTGRDEQFF.

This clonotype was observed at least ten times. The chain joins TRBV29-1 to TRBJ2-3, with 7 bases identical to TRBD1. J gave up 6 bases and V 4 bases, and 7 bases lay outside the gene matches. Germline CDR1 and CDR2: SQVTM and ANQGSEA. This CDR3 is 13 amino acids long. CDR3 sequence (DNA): TGCAGCGTTGGGACAGGTCGGAGGGATACGCAGTATTTT. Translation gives CSVGTGRRDTQYF.

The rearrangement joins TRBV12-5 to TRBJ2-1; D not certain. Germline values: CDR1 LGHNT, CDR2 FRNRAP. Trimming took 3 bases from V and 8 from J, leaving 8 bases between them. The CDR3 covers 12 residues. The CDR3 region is CASGFRRDEQFF. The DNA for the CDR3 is TGTGCTAGTGGTTTTAGACGGGATGAGCAGTTCTTC.

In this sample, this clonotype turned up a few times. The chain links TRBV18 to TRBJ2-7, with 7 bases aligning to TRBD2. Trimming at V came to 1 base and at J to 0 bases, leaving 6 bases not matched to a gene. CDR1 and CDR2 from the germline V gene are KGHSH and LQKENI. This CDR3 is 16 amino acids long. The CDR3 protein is CASSPLTRGSSYEQYF. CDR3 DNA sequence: TGTGCCAGCTCACCACTTACGCGGGGGAGCTCCTACGAGCAGTACTTC. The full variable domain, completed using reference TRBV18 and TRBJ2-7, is NAGVMQNPRHLVRRRGQEARLRCSPMKGHSHVYWYRQLPEEGLKFMVYLQKENIIDESGMPKERFSAEFPKEGPSILRIQQVVRGDSAAYFCASSPLTRGSSYEQYFGPGTRLTVT.

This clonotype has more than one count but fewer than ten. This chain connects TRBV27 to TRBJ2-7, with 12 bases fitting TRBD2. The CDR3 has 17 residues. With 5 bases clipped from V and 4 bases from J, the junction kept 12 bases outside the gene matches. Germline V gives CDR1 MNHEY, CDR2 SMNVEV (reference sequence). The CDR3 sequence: CASSPTPGTSGLYEQYF. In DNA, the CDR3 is TGTGCCAGCAGTCCAACTCCCGGGACTAGCGGGTTATACGAGCAGTACTTC.

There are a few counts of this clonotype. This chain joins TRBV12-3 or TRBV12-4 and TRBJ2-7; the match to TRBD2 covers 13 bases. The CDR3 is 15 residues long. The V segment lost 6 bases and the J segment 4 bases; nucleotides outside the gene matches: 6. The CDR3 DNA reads TGTGCCAGCAGCAGGACTAGCGGGAGCTTTTACGAGCAGTACTTC. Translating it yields CASSRTSGSFYEQYF.

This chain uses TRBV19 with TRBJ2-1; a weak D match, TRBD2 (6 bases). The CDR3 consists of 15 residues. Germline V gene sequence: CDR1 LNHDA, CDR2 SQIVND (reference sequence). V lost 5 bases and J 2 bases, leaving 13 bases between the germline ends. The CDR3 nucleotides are TGTGCCAGTAGTGGAGGGGACTTCCCCTACAATGAGCAGTTCTTC. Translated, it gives CASSGGDFPYNEQFF.

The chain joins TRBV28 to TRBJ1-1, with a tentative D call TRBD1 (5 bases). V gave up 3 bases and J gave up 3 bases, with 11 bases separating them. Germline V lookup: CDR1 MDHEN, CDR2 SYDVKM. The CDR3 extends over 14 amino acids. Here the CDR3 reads CASSFRGGYTEAFF. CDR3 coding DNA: TGTGCCAGCAGTTTCCGGGGGGGGTACACTGAAGCTTTCTTT.